Each of the 8 T cell receptor beta chains below was sequenced from the same sample in a study of shared clonotypes between healthy human individuals. Clones were read by immunoSEQ multiplex PCR, and TCRdb kept only the in-frame ones, dropping some. The table includes fewer than 400,000 clones, roughly 70% detected once. The sequenced material came from memory CD4+ T cells sorted from blood. Stated subset: CD45RA-negative fraction. These receptors all stem from a man aged 25-45 years in good health.

The chain carries TRBV10-3 and TRBJ1-5; D might be TRBD1 (6 bases). Germline assignment: CDR1 ENHRY and CDR2 SYGVKD. The CDR3 extends over 13 amino acids. V was pared by 4 bases and J by 3 bases, with 7 bases between. CDR3 sequence reads: CAISGTDNQPQHF. CDR3 DNA: TGTGCCATCAGTGGGACAGACAATCAGCCCCAGCATTTT.

J is TRBJ2-5 and V is TRBV5-1; D is ambiguous. V shed 0 bases and J shed 3 bases, with 12 bases lying between them. Looked up from germline, CDR1 is SGHRS and CDR2 is YFSETQ. The CDR3 is 15 amino acids. The CDR3 DNA follows: TGCGCCAGCAGCTTGGGGGCGTTGGTGAAAGAGACCCAGTACTTC. Residues: CASSLGALVKETQYF.

The rearrangement links TRBV5-5 to TRBJ2-2, with 10 bases that match TRBD2. The CDR3 is 16 residues long. Unmatched junction bases numbered 3, after V lost 3 bases and J lost 1 base. In germline, CDR1 is SGHKS, CDR2 YYEKEE (reference sequence). DNA of the CDR3: TGTGCCAGCAGCTCTGGACTAGCGGAGAACACCGGGGAGCTGTTTTTT. Translation: CASSSGLAENTGELFF. Looking up the rest from reference TRBV5-5 and TRBJ2-2 gives the full variable domain: DAGVTQSPTHLIKTRGQQVTLRCSPISGHKSVSWYQQVLGQGPQFIFQYYEKEERGRGNFPDRFSARQFPNYSSELNVNALLLGDSALYLCASSSGLAENTGELFFGEGSRLTVL.

The chain links TRBV28 to TRBJ1-2; perhaps TRBD1 as D (5 bases). The CDR3 is 13 residues long. Germline V CDR1 and CDR2: MDHEN, SYDVKM. The V gene lost 7 bases and the J gene lost 4 bases, with 13 bases spanning the gap. The CDR3 coding sequence is TGTGCCAGCACGCATGGGGGGAGCTATGGCTACACCTTC. It is translated as CASTHGGSYGYTF.

This clone came up once. The chain combines TRBV7-8 with TRBJ2-1; TRBD1 matches at 9 bases. This CDR3 contains 13 residues. From germline, CDR1 is SGHVS and CDR2 FQNEAQ. The junction had 2 bases not matched to a gene; V was cut back by 4 bases and J by 7 bases. The CDR3 spells CASSWDRANEQFF. The CDR3 DNA follows: TGTGCCAGCAGCTGGGACAGGGCAAATGAGCAGTTCTTC. Together with reference TRBV7-8 and TRBJ2-1, the CDR3 gives the full variable domain: GAGVSQSPRYKVAKRGQDVALRCDPISGHVSLFWYQQALGQGPEFLTYFQNEAQLDKSGLPSDRFFAERPEGSVSTLKIQRTQQEDSAVYLCASSWDRANEQFFGPGTRLTVL.

This clone has a handful of counts. The CDR3 bases are TGTGCCAGCAGCGTAGGTGGGACAGCCTATCAGCCCCAGCATTTT. Its translation: CASSVGGTAYQPQHF. The genes are TRBV9 and TRBJ1-5, with 7 positions matching TRBD1. Unmatched junction bases numbered 5, after V lost 0 bases and J lost 5 bases. This CDR3 has 15 amino acids. Looked up from germline, CDR1 is SGDLS and CDR2 is YYNGEE.

This chain connects TRBV2 to TRBJ2-2; D tentatively reads TRBD1 or TRBD2 (5 bases each). Germline V gene lookup returns CDR1 SNHLY and CDR2 FYNNEI. CDR3 length: 17 amino acids. V lost 6 bases, J lost 6 bases, and 23 bases lay in between. For the CDR3, the DNA is TGTGCCAGCAGGGTCGGATCAGGGTTCGGCGGGTCCGGGGAGCTGTTTTTT. This codes for CASRVGSGFGGSGELFF. Full variable domain (outside the CDR3, taken from reference TRBV2 and TRBJ2-2): EPEVTQTPSHQVTQMGQEVILRCVPISNHLYFYWYRQILGQKVEFLVSFYNNEISEKSEIFDDQFSVERPDGSNFTLKIRSTKLEDSAMYFCASRVGSGFGGSGELFFGEGSRLTVL.

This chain uses TRBV7-2 with TRBJ2-1; D not certain. This CDR3 has 14 amino acids. The V gene lost 0 bases and the J gene lost 5 bases, with 8 bases spanning the gap. Germline CDR1 and CDR2: SGHTA and FQGNSA. CDR3: CASSLASYNNEQFF. CDR3 DNA: TGTGCCAGCAGCTTAGCGTCTTACAACAATGAGCAGTTCTTC. Supplemented by reference TRBV7-2 and TRBJ2-1, the full variable domain reads GAGVSQSPSNKVTEKGKDVELRCDPISGHTALYWYRQSLGQGLEFLIYFQGNSAPDKSGLPSDRFSAERTGGSVSTLTIQRTQQEDSAVYLCASSLASYNNEQFFGPGTRLTVL.